Listed below are T cell receptor beta chains from one sample, sequenced in a study of TIL therapy for anti-PD-1-resistant metastatic lung cancer. TCRdb's copy holds only in-frame clones and misses some; the assay was immunoSEQ multiplex PCR. The sample includes 55,000 or so clones, approximately 78% of them seen just once. Sample: blood, taken at baseline. The receptors here all came from a person between 25 and 80 years old with non-small cell lung cancer. The CDR3 runs from the conserved cysteine through the conserved F or W. D genes are given only for firm matches. Expanded clones get a size class; other rows say once, few or many, or leave the size out.

V	size	D	J	CDR3	DNA
TRBV28	NA	NA	TRBJ2-7	CASSPQTQGGLAQYF	TGTGCCAGCAGTCCCCAGACCCAGGGAGGACTCGCGCAGTACTTC
TRBV5-1	NA	TRBD2	TRBJ2-1	CASRGLASSYNEQFF	TGCGCCAGCAGAGGACTAGCGAGCTCCTACAATGAGCAGTTCTTC
TRBV10-2	NA	NA	TRBJ2-7	CASSERGIEQYF	TGCGCCAGCAGTGAAAGAGGGATCGAGCAGTACTTC
TRBV5-6	NA	NA	TRBJ1-5	CASSLWSGQGFGQPQHF	TGTGCCAGCAGCTTGTGGTCCGGTCAGGGATTCGGTCAGCCCCAGCATTTT
TRBV28	NA	NA	TRBJ2-5	CASSQGWLKETQYF	TGTGCCAGCAGTCAGGGATGGCTGAAAGAGACCCAGTACTTC
TRBV28	NA	NA	TRBJ2-3	CASSALEGIVTDTQYF	TGTGCCAGCAGTGCTCTCGAGGGCATTGTAACAGATACGCAGTATTTT
TRBV7-9	NA	TRBD1	TRBJ2-5	CASSETGDRETQYF	TGTGCCAGCAGCGAGACAGGGGACCGAGAGACCCAGTACTTC
TRBV6-5	NA	TRBD1	TRBJ1-2	CASSTRTGEGYTF	TGTGCCAGCAGTACTCGGACAGGGGAAGGCTACACCTTC
TRBV30	NA	TRBD2	TRBJ2-5	CAWITGSGGRTQYF	TGTGCCTGGATTACGGGGTCGGGAGGGCGGACCCAGTACTTC
TRBV11-2	NA	TRBD2	TRBJ2-7	CASSLVGGLARSYEQYF	TGTGCCAGCAGCTTAGTAGGGGGACTAGCGCGCTCCTACGAGCAGTACTTC
TRBV27	once	NA	TRBJ2-4	CASTPEGSKNIQYF	TGTGCCAGCACCCCCGAGGGATCCAAAAACATTCAGTACTTC
TRBV27	NA	TRBD2	TRBJ2-5	CASKPSGRRSQETQYF	TGTGCCAGCAAGCCTAGCGGGAGGCGGTCACAAGAGACCCAGTACTTC
TRBV3-1/TRBV3-2	NA	NA	TRBJ2-1	CASSPRDNEQFF	TGTGCCAGCAGCCCCCGGGACAATGAGCAGTTCTTC
TRBV4-3	NA	TRBD2	TRBJ2-1	CASSQRGGNNEQFF	TGCGCCAGCAGCCAACGGGGGGGTAACAATGAGCAGTTCTTC
TRBV25-1	once	TRBD1	TRBJ2-7	CASSESGTGRYEQYF	TGTGCCAGCAGTGAATCCGGGACAGGGCGCTACGAGCAGTACTTC
TRBV30	NA	NA	TRBJ2-5	CAWSVGWEQETQYF	TGTGCCTGGAGTGTAGGGTGGGAACAAGAGACCCAGTACTTC
TRBV25-1	NA	NA	TRBJ1-5	CASSESGRGGGQPQHF	TGTGCCAGCAGTGAATCGGGCAGGGGTGGTGGACAGCCCCAGCATTTT
TRBV10-1	few	NA	TRBJ1-3	CASSDGLGNTIYF	TGCGCCAGCAGTGACGGCCTTGGAAACACCATATATTTT
TRBV15	once	TRBD1	TRBJ2-7	CATSRTDRGPVYEQYF	TGTGCCACCAGCAGAACAGACAGGGGTCCTGTCTACGAGCAGTACTTC
TRBV19	NA	NA	TRBJ1-2	CASSPWTGGYTF	TGTGCCAGTAGTCCCTGGACGGGGGGCTACACCTTC
TRBV4-3	NA	NA	TRBJ1-1	CASSPNWGGQNTEAFF	TGCGCCAGCAGCCCCAACTGGGGGGGCCAGAACACTGAAGCTTTCTTT
TRBV9	NA	TRBD2	TRBJ2-5	CASSVGPSGRQSTQYF	TGTGCCAGCAGCGTAGGCCCTAGCGGGAGGCAAAGCACCCAGTACTTC
TRBV11-2	NA	TRBD2	TRBJ2-1	CASSLGGSGRFFHEQFF	TGTGCCAGCAGCTTAGGGGGTAGCGGGAGATTTTTTCATGAGCAGTTCTTC
TRBV28	NA	TRBD2	TRBJ2-5	CASSPTMSGGAEVETQYF	TGTGCCAGCAGTCCAACCATGAGCGGGGGGGCCGAAGTGGAGACCCAGTACTTC
TRBV19	NA	NA	TRBJ2-3	CASSGNSGRTDTQYF	TGTGCCAGTAGTGGTAATAGCGGTCGCACAGATACGCAGTATTTT
TRBV5-1	NA	NA	TRBJ2-7	CASSLESSGYEQYF	TGCGCCAGCAGCTTGGAATCGTCAGGGTACGAGCAGTACTTC
TRBV28	NA	TRBD1	TRBJ1-4	CASSNRRGRGEKLFF	TGTGCCAGCAGTAACCGCAGGGGGCGAGGTGAAAAACTGTTTTTT
TRBV28	NA	NA	TRBJ1-1	CASSLLLGVNTEAFF	TGTGCCAGCAGTCTCCTCTTAGGGGTAAACACTGAAGCTTTCTTT
TRBV5-1	NA	NA	TRBJ2-7	CASSGQIVYEQYF	TGCGCCAGCAGTGGACAGATTGTCTACGAGCAGTACTTC
TRBV7-2	NA	TRBD2	TRBJ2-5	CASSIPTSGVETQYF	TGTGCCAGCAGCATTCCTACTAGCGGGGTTGAGACCCAGTACTTC
TRBV5-1	NA	NA	TRBJ2-2	CASSLGGENTGELFF	TGCGCCAGCAGCTTGGGAGGGGAGAACACCGGGGAGCTGTTTTTT
TRBV7-9	once	NA	TRBJ1-2	CASSPDRNYGYTF	TGTGCCAGCAGCCCAGACAGGAACTATGGCTACACCTTC
TRBV19	NA	NA	TRBJ2-7	CASSASRYEQYF	TGTGCCAGTAGTGCCTCCCGATACGAGCAGTACTTC
TRBV27	few	NA	TRBJ1-5	CASSIRGGNQPQHF	TGTGCCAGCAGTATCAGGGGCGGCAATCAGCCCCAGCATTTT
TRBV12-3/TRBV12-4	NA	NA	TRBJ1-1	CASNIQMNTEAFF	TGTGCCAGCAACATACAGATGAACACTGAAGCTTTCTTT
TRBV4-3	NA	NA	TRBJ2-3	CASSQTIGRSTDTQYF	TGCGCCAGCAGCCAAACGATCGGTCGGAGCACAGATACGCAGTATTTT
TRBV5-1	NA	NA	TRBJ2-3	CASSLAEGVGRPTDTQYF	TGCGCCAGCAGCTTGGCCGAGGGGGTAGGCCGCCCCACAGATACGCAGTATTTT